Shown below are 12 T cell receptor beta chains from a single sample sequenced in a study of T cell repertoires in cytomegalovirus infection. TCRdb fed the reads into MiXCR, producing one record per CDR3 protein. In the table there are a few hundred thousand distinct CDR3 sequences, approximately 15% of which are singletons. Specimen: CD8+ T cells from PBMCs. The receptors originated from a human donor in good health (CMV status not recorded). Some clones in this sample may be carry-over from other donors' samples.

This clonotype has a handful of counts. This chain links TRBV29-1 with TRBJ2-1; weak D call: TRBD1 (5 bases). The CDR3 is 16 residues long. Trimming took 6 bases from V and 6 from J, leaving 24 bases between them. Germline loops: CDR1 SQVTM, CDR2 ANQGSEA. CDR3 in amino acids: CSVLGSAGPNLNEQFF. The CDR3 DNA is TGCAGCGTACTCGGGTCCGCAGGGCCGAACCTCAATGAGCAGTTCTTC.

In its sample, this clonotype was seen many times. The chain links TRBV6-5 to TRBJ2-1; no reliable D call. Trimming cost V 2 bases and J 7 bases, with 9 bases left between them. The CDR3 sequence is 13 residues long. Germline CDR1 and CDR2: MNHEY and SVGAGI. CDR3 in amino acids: CASSYGSGNEQFF. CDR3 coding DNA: TGTGCCAGCAGTTACGGCTCTGGAAATGAGCAGTTCTTC.

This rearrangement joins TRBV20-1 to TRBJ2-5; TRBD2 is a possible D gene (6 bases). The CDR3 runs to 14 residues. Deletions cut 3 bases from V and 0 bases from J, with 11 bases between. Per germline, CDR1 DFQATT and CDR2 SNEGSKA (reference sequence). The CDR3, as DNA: TGCAGTGCTAGTTTAGCGGACTACCAAGAGACCCAGTACTTC. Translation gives CSASLADYQETQYF.

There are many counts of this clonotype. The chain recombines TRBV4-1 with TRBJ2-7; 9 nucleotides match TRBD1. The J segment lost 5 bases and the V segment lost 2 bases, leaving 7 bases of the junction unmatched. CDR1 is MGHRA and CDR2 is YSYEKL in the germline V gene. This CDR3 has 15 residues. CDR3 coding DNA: TGCGCCAGCAGCCAACCGGGACAGGGAAGCCACGAGCAGTACTTC. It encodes CASSQPGQGSHEQYF.

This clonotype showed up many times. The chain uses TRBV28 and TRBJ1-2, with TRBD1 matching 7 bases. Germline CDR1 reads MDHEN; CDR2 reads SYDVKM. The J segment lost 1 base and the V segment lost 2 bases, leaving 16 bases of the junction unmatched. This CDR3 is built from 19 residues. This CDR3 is CASSLPLQVITGVNYGYTF. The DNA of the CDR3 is TGTGCCAGCAGTTTACCCCTTCAGGTTATTACAGGGGTTAACTATGGCTACACCTTC.

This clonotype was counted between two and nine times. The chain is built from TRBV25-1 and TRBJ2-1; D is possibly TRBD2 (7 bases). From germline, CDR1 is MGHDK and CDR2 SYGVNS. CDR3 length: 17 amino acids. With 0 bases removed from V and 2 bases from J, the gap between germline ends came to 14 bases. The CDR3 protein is CASSEYFEGGTYNEQFF. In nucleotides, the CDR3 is TGTGCCAGCAGTGAATATTTCGAGGGGGGGACCTACAATGAGCAGTTCTTC.

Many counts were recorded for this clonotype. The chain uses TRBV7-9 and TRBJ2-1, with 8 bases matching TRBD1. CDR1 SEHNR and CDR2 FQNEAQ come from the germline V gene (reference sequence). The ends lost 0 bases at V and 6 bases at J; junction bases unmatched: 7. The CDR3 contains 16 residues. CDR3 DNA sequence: TGTGCCAGCAGCTTAGCTCCCGGCAGGGGGCTCAATGAGCAGTTCTTC. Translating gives CASSLAPGRGLNEQFF. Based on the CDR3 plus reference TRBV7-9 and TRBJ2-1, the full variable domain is DTGVSQNPRHKITKRGQNVTFRCDPISEHNRLYWYRQTLGQGPEFLTYFQNEAQLEKSRLLSDRFSAERPKGSFSTLEIQRTEQGDSAMYLCASSLAPGRGLNEQFFGPGTRLTVL.

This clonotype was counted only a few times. CDR3 region: CASSLGTTTTDTQYF. DNA of the CDR3: TGTGCCAGCAGCTTGGGCACAACAACCACAGATACGCAGTATTTT. The J gene is TRBJ2-3, the V gene TRBV5-6; the D is unclear. CDR1 is SGHDT and CDR2 is YYEEEE in the germline V gene. V dropped 0 bases and J dropped 2 bases, with 10 bases sitting between them. The CDR3 contains 15 residues.

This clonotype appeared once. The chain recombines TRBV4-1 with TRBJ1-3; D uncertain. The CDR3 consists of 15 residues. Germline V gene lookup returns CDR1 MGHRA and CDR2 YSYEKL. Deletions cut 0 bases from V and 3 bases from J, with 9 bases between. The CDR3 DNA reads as TGCGCCAGCAGCCAAGATTCGGGGTTTGGAAACACCATATATTTT. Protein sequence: CASSQDSGFGNTIYF.

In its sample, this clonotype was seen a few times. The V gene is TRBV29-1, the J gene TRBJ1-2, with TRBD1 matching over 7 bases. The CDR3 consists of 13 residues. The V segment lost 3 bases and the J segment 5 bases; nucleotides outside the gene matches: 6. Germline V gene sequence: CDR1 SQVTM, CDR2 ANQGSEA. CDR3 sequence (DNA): TGCAGCGTTGACCCTCGACAGGGATATGGCTACACCTTC. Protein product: CSVDPRQGYGYTF.

Written as DNA, the CDR3 is TGCGCCAGCAGCGCCCTCGGGGTTAGAAACACCATATATTTT. This gives the protein CASSALGVRNTIYF. The chain carries TRBV5-1 and TRBJ1-3; D gene ambiguous. The ends were cut back, 4 bases at V and 5 bases at J, with 13 bases in the middle. CDR1 SGHRS and CDR2 YFSETQ come from the germline V gene. This CDR3 comprises 14 residues.

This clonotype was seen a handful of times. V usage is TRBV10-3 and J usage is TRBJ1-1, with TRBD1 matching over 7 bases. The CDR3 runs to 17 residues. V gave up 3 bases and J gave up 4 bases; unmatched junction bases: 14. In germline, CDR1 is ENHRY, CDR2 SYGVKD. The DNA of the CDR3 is TGTGCCATCAGTGAAATCATAGAGGGGGCGCGTGGCACTGAAGCTTTCTTT. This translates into CAISEIIEGARGTEAFF.